The clone carrying this T cell receptor (beta chain) occurred many times. This record comes from a study of T cells in Graves' hyperthyroidism and ophthalmopathy. Trimming cost V 8 bases and J 0 bases, with 17 bases left between them. Germline-derived CDR1 and CDR2 are MDHEN and SYDVKM. This CDR3 is built from 16 residues. Template material for amplifying TCR beta CDR3 regions consisted of RNA transcripts. First-round RT-PCR targeting the TCR CDR3 was performed with the HTBI primer set. TCRdb analysed the multiplex PCR reads with MiXCR anew, one entry per CDR3 protein. The sample contains over 150,000 distinct CDR3 sequences, roughly a sixth of which appear only once.

The chain employs TRBV28 and TRBJ2-1; D is unresolved. This receptor was taken from a woman aged 50 to 60 with Graves' hyperthyroidism. Sequenced input: blood. Written as DNA, the CDR3 is TGTGCCAGCCAAAAGAGTATACCCAGCTCCTACAATGAGCAGTTCTTC. This codes for CASQKSIPSSYNEQFF.